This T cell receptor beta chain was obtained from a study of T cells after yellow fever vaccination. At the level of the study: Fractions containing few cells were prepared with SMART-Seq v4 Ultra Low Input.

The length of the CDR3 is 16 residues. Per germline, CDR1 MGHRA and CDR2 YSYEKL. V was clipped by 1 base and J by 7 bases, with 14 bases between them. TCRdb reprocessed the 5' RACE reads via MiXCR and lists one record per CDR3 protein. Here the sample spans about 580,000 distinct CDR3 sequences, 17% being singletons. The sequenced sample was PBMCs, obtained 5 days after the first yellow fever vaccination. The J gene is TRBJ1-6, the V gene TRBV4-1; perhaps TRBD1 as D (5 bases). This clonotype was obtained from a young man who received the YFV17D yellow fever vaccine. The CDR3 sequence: CASSQVPPGFNSPLHF. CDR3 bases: TGCGCCAGCAGCCAAGTCCCCCCAGGGTTCAATTCACCCCTCCACTTT.